This record looks at one T cell receptor beta chain sequence and its context. Its antigen remains unidentified. This sample is drawn from a study of PD-L1 blockade in urothelial cancer. Study-level information: Blood was tested 3 weeks (second dose) and 6 weeks into treatment. The study's findings and limits: Durable benefit accompanied greater 3-week expansion of tumor-associated blood clones. Pretreatment TCR clonality in blood, when below the median, was predictive of better survival.

The assay was immunoSEQ multiplex PCR, and TCRdb's table has in-frame clones only and misses some. Seen here are approximately 26,000 clones, around nine tenths observed once, and the top ten hold 31%. Germline CDR1 reads LNHDA; CDR2 reads SQIVND (reference sequence). With 3 bases clipped from V and 5 bases from J, the junction kept 10 bases outside the gene matches. This CDR3 comprises 16 residues. The sequence derives from a man aged 55 to 70 with urothelial cancer. Here the sequenced sample was PBMCs, taken around atezolizumab (anti-PD-L1) treatment. V usage is TRBV19 and J usage is TRBJ2-5, with TRBD2 matching 9 bases. The CDR3, as DNA: TGTGCCAGTAGTATCAGAGCGGGAGGCCCCCGGGAGACCCAGTACTTC. As protein: CASSIRAGGPRETQYF. The full variable domain, with the rest looked up from reference TRBV19 and TRBJ2-5, is DGGITQSPKYLFRKEGQNVTLSCEQNLNHDAMYWYRQDPGQGLRLIYYSQIVNDFQKGDIAEGYSVSREKKESFPLTVTSAQKNPTAFYLCASSIRAGGPRETQYFGPGTRLLVL.